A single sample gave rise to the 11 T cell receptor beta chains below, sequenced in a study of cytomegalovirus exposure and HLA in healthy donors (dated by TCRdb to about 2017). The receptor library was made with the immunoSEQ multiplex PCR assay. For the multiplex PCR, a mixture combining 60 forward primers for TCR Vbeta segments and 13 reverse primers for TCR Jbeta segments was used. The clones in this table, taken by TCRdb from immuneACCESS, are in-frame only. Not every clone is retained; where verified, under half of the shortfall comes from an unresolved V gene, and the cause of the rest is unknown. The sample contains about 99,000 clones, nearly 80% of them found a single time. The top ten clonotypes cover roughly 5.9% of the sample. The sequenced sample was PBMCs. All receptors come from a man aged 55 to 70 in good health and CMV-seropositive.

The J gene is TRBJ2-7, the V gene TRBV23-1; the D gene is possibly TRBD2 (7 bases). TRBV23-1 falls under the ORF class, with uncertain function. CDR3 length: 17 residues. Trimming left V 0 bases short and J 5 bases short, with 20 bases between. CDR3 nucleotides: TGCGCCAGCAGTCAATCAATCCCCCGGGGGGCAGGGGACGAGCAGTACTTC. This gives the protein CASSQSIPRGAGDEQYF.

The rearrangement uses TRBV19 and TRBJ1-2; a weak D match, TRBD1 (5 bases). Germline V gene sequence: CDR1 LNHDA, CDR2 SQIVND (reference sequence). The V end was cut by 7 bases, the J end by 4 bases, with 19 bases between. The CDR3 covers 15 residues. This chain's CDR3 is CASNPYSGLGYGYTF. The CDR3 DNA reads TGTGCCAGTAATCCTTATTCAGGGTTGGGCTATGGCTACACCTTC. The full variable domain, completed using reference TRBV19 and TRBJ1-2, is DGGITQSPKYLFRKEGQNVTLSCEQNLNHDAMYWYRQDPGQGLRLIYYSQIVNDFQKGDIAEGYSVSREKKESFPLTVTSAQKNPTAFYLCASNPYSGLGYGYTFGSGTRLTVV.

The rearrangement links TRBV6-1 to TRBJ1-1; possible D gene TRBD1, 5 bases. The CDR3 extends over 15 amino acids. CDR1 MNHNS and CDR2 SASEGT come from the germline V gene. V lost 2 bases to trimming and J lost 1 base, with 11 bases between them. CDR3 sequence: CASSEWGGENTEAFF. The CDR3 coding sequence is TGTGCCAGCAGTGAATGGGGGGGGGAGAACACTGAAGCTTTCTTT.

CDR3 amino acids: CASSWARGSPRTDTQYF. The DNA of the CDR3 is TGCGCCAGCAGCTGGGCTAGGGGCAGTCCCCGCACAGATACGCAGTATTTT. The chain has TRBV5-1 and TRBJ2-3, with D perhaps matching TRBD1 (5 bases). The CDR3 extends over 17 amino acids. The V end lost 3 bases, the J end lost 1 base, and 18 bases lay between the germline ends. Germline CDR1 is SGHRS and CDR2 is YFSETQ.

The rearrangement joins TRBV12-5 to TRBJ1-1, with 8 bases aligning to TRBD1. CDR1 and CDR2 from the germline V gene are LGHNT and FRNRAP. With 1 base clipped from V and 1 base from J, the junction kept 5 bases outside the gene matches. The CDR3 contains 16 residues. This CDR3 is CASGLGTGNPNTEAFF. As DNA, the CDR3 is TGTGCTAGTGGTTTGGGGACAGGGAATCCGAACACTGAAGCTTTCTTT.

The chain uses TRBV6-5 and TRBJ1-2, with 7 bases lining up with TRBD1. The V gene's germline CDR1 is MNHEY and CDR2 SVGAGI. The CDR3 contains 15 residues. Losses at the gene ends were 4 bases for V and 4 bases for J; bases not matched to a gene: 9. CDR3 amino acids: CASSSPMTGSYGYTF. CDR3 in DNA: TGTGCCAGCAGTTCCCCAATGACAGGGAGCTATGGCTACACCTTC.

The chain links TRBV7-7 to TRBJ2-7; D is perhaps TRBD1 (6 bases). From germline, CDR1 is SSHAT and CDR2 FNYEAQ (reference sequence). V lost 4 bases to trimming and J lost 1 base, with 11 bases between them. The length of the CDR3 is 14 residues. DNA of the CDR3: TGTGCCAGCAGCTCGCATACAGGGTCCTACGAGCAGTACTTC. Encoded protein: CASSSHTGSYEQYF.

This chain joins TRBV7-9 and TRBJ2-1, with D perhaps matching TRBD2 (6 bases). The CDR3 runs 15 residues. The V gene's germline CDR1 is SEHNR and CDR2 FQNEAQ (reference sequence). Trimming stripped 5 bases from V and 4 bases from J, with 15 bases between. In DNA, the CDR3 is TGTGCCAGCAGCCCTAAGCTCGGGACTTACAATGAGCAGTTCTTC. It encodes CASSPKLGTYNEQFF.

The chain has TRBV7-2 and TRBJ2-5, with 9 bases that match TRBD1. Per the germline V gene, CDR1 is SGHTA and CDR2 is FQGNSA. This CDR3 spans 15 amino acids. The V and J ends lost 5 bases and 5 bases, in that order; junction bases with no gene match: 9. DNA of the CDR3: TGTGCCAGCAGCATGGGACAGGGTCCAGGGGAGACCCAGTACTTC. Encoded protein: CASSMGQGPGETQYF.

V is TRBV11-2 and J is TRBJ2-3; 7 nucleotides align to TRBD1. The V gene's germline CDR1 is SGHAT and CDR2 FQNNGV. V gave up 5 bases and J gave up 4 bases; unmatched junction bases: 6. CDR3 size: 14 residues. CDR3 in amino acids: CASSARQGSDTQYF. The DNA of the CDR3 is TGTGCCAGCAGCGCACGACAGGGTTCAGATACGCAGTATTTT.

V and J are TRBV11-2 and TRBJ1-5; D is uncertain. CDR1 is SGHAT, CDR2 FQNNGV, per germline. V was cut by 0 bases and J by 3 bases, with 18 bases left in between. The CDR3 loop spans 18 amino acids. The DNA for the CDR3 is TGTGCCAGCAGCTTAGACCCAGCAGGCCTAATTTCCAATCAGCCCCAGCATTTT. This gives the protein CASSLDPAGLISNQPQHF.